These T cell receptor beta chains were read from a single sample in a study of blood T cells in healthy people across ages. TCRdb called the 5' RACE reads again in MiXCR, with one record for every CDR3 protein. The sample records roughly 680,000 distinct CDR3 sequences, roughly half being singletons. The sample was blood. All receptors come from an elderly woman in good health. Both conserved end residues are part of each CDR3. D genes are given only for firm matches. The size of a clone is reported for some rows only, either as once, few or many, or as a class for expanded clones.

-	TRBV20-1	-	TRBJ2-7	CSARRSLASYEQYF	TGCAGTGCTAGGAGAAGCTTGGCCTCCTACGAGCAGTACTTC
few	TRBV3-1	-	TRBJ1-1	CASSQHRQETEAFF	TGTGCCAGCAGCCAACACCGACAGGAGACTGAAGCTTTCTTT
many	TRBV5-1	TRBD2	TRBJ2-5	CASSLVGLAGFQETQYF	TGCGCCAGCAGCTTGGTGGGACTAGCGGGGTTCCAAGAGACCCAGTACTTC
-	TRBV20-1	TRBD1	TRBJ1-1	CSARLHRDRVPEAFF	TGCAGTGCTAGACTCCACCGGGACAGGGTCCCTGAAGCTTTCTTT
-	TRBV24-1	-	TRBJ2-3	CATSDFLGKQRGAQYF	TGTGCCACCAGTGATTTCCTCGGGAAACAACGCGGGGCGCAGTATTTT
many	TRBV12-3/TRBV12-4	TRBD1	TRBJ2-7	CASSFRGTEQYF	TGTGCCAGCAGTTTCAGGGGGACCGAGCAGTACTTC
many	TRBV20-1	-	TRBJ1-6	CSARDRTTNSPLHF	TGCAGTGCTAGAGATAGAACCACCAACTCACCCCTCCACTTT
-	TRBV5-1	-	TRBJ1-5	CASSWTQGQPQHF	TGCGCCAGCAGCTGGACACAGGGTCAGCCCCAGCATTTT
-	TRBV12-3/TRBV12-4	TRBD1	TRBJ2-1	CASQSGGSYNEQFF	TGTGCCAGCCAATCAGGGGGTTCCTACAATGAGCAGTTCTTC
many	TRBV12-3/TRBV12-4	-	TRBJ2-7	CASSSLREQYF	TGTGCCAGCAGTAGTCTCCGCGAGCAGTACTTC
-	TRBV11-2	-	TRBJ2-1	CASSPILAYNEQFF	TGTGCCAGCAGCCCCATCCTAGCGTACAATGAGCAGTTCTTC
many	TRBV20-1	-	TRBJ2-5	CSTRPPETQYF	TGCAGTACTCGACCCCCAGAGACCCAGTACTTC
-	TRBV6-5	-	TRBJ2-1	CASSTAPGSYNEQFF	TGTGCCAGCAGCACTGCCCCGGGTTCCTACAATGAGCAGTTCTTC
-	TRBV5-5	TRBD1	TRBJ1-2	CASSPQVDRGRGYTF	TGTGCCAGCAGCCCCCAGGTCGACAGGGGAAGGGGCTACACCTTC
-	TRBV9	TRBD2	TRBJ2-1	CASGVSIAGVNNEQFF	TGTGCCAGCGGCGTATCAATAGCGGGAGTGAACAATGAGCAGTTCTTC
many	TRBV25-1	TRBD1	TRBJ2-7	CASSHLQGAQKAYEQYF	TGTGCCAGCAGCCACCTACAGGGGGCCCAGAAAGCCTACGAGCAGTACTTC
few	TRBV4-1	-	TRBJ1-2	CASSQASVNYGYTF	TGCGCCAGCAGCCAAGCTTCAGTTAACTATGGCTACACCTTC
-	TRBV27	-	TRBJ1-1	CASSLPGGAEAFF	TGTGCCAGCAGTTTACCGGGGGGCGCGGAAGCTTTCTTT
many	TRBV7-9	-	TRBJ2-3	CASSVSLITDTQYF	TGTGCCAGCAGCGTTTCCTTGATAACAGATACGCAGTATTTT
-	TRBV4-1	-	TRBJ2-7	CASSQNSLQYF	TGCGCCAGCAGCCAAAACAGTCTACAGTACTTC
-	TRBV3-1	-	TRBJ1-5	CASSQELGGGNQPQHF	TGTGCCAGCAGCCAAGAACTCGGGGGAGGCAATCAGCCCCAGCATTTT
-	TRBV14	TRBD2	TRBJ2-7	CASSRSGSGSYEQYF	TGTGCCAGCAGTCGCAGCGGGAGTGGGTCCTACGAGCAGTACTTC
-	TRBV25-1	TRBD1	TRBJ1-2	CASSERQGANYGYTF	TGTGCCAGCAGTGAGCGGCAGGGGGCCAACTATGGCTACACCTTC
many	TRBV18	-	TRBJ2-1	CASAPAQKEQFF	TGTGCCAGCGCACCAGCCCAGAAGGAGCAGTTCTTC
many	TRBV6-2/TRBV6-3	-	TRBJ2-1	CASSYLGLNNEQFF	TGTGCCAGCAGTTATCTGGGACTGAACAATGAGCAGTTCTTC
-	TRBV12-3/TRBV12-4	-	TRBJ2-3	CASGSGTDTQYF	TGTGCCAGCGGGAGCGGTACAGATACGCAGTATTTT
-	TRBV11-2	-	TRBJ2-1	CASSSGTPQFF	TGTGCCAGCAGCTCCGGGACCCCCCAGTTCTTC
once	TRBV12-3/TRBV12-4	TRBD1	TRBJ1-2	CASSARDRAGYTF	TGTGCCAGCAGCGCTCGGGACAGGGCTGGCTACACCTTC
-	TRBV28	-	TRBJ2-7	CANKRISYEQYF	TGTGCCAACAAGCGGATATCCTACGAGCAGTACTTC
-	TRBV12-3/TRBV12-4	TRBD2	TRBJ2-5	CASSFGGAAWETQYF	TGTGCCAGCAGTTTCGGGGGGGCCGCCTGGGAGACCCAGTACTTC
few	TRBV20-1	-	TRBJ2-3	CRIRSGTDTQYF	TGCAGAATTAGAAGTGGCACAGATACGCAGTATTTT
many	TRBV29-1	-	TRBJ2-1	CSVVRLAFYEQFF	TGCAGCGTTGTCCGCCTAGCGTTTTATGAGCAGTTCTTC
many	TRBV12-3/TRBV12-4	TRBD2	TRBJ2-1	CASSAGGTSKQFF	TGTGCCAGCAGCGCCGGGGGGACTAGCAAGCAGTTCTTC
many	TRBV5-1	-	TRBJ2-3	CASRTGQNTDTQYF	TGCGCCAGCAGAACTGGACAGAACACAGATACGCAGTATTTT
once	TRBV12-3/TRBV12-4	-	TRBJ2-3	CASSLTRGSTDTQYF	TGTGCCAGCAGTTTAACTCGCGGCAGCACAGATACGCAGTATTTT
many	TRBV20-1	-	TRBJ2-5	CSARMSRFQETQYF	TGCAGTGCTAGAATGTCTAGGTTCCAAGAGACCCAGTACTTC
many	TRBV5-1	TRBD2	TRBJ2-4	CASSLASGLAVAKNIQYF	TGCGCCAGCAGCTTGGCTTCAGGACTAGCGGTAGCCAAAAACATTCAGTACTTC
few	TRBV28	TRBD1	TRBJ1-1	CASSFTTGGTEAFF	TGTGCCAGCAGTTTTACGACAGGGGGCACTGAAGCTTTCTTT
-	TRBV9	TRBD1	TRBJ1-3	CASSGGQQGNTIYF	TGTGCCAGCAGCGGGGGACAGCAAGGAAACACCATATATTTT
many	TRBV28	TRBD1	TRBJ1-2	CASRYGTGYSYGYTF	TGTGCCAGCAGATACGGGACAGGGTATAGCTATGGCTACACCTTC
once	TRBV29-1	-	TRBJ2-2	CSATGTESGLFF	TGCAGCGCCACCGGGACGGAGTCAGGGCTGTTTTTT
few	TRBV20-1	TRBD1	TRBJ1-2	CSAIDPGGQSNYGYTF	TGCAGTGCTATCGACCCCGGGGGACAGTCTAACTATGGCTACACCTTC
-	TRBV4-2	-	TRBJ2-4	CASSQDGGAFMYF	TGTGCCAGCAGCCAAGATGGGGGGGCCTTTATGTACTTC
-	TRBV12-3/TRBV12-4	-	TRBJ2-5	CASAFGVAAYQETQYF	TGTGCCAGCGCTTTCGGCGTAGCGGCGTACCAAGAGACCCAGTACTTC